This T cell receptor (beta chain) originates from a study of blood T cells in healthy people across ages. The authors ran a second PCR of 7 to 11 cycles using a sample-barcoded 5' primer and a J-beta primer mix. TCRdb ran MiXCR on the 5' RACE reads and lists one entry per CDR3 protein. Of hundreds of thousands of distinct CDR3 sequences in the sample, 40% to 65% were seen once. Germline lookup yields CDR1 DFQATT and CDR2 SNEGSKA (reference sequence). The CDR3 consists of 14 residues. The V and J ends lost 5 bases and 2 bases respectively, with 13 bases between them. Worth noting for this clonotype: The antigen is undetermined.

Study outcomes and limitations: Estimated diversity, derived from one million T cells, was regarded as an underestimate.

The genes are TRBV20-1 and TRBJ2-4; a possible D gene is TRBD2 (6 bases). Sequencing input: blood. This receptor was taken from a woman at least 80 years old in good health. The CDR3 bases are TGCAGTGCTCCTCCCCGGGGGACCAAAAACATTCAGTACTTC. Translation: CSAPPRGTKNIQYF.